This T cell receptor (beta chain) was retrieved from a study of cytomegalovirus exposure and HLA in healthy donors. The V segment lost 4 bases and the J segment 4 bases; nucleotides outside the gene matches: 8. CDR1 and CDR2 from the germline V gene are SGHNT and YYREEE (reference sequence). This CDR3 is built from 16 residues. Study-level results: The study carried out a later analysis of TCR beta sequences. It associated around 17,000 of them with specific HLA alleles at a false discovery rate of 0.05.

Use of 60 Vbeta and 13 Jbeta primers characterized the PCR. Assay used: immunoSEQ multiplex PCR; TCRdb lists only in-frame clones, some missing. The repertoire holds around 200,000 clones, with around 80% as singletons. Details on this clone: Its antigen is still unknown.

The sequence was obtained from a man between 40 and 49 years old in good health and CMV-seropositive. The chain uses TRBV5-4 and TRBJ2-1, with TRBD2 matching 10 bases. The sequenced sample was PBMCs. The CDR3 nucleotides are TGTGCCAGCAGCCTCCTAGCGGGAGTAGCTTACAATGAGCAGTTCTTC. It codes for CASSLLAGVAYNEQFF. Full variable domain (outside the CDR3, taken from reference TRBV5-4 and TRBJ2-1): ETGVTQSPTHLIKTRGQQVTLRCSSQSGHNTVSWYQQALGQGPQFIFQYYREEENGRGNFPPRFSGLQFPNYSSELNVNALELDDSALYLCASSLLAGVAYNEQFFGPGTRLTVL.